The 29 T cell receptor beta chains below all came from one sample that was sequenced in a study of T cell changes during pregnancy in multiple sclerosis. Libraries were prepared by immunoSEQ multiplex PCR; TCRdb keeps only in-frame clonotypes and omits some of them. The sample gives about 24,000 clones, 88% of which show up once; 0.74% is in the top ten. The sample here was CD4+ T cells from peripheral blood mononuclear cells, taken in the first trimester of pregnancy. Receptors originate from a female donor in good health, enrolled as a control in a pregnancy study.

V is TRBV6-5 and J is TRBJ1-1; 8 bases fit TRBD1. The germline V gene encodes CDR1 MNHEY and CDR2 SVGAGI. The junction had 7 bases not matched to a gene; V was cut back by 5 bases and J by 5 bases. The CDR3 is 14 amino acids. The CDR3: CASSGRQGQTEAFF. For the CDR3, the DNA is TGTGCCAGCAGTGGGCGACAGGGGCAGACTGAAGCTTTCTTT.

DNA for the CDR3: TGTGCCAGCAGTGCCCTGGGCGGGATAGGACAGGGAAGCACAGATACGCAGTATTTT. This gives the protein CASSALGGIGQGSTDTQYF. The chain couples TRBV6-4 to TRBJ2-3, with 8 positions matching TRBD1. Germline V lookup: CDR1 MRHNA, CDR2 SNTAGT. The CDR3 is 19 amino acids. V lost 4 bases and J lost 0; bases outside the gene matches: 15.

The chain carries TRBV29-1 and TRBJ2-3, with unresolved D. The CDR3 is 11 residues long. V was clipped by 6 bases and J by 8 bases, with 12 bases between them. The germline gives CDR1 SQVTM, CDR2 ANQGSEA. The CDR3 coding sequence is TGCAGCGTCGTAGTAGCTGGTACGCAGTATTTT. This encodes CSVVVAGTQYF.

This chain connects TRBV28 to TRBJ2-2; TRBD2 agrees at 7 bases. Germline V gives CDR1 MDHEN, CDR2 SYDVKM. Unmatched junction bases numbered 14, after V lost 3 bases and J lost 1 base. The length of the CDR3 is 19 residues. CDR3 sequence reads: CASSFSGFSLAENTGELFF. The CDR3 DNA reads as TGTGCCAGCAGTTTTTCGGGGTTTTCCCTAGCGGAGAACACCGGGGAGCTGTTTTTT.

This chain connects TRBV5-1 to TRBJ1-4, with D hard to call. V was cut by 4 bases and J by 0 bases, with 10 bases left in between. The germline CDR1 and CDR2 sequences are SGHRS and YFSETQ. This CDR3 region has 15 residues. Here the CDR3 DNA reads TGCGCCAGCAGCCTTTTCTCCTCAACTAATGAAAAACTGTTTTTT. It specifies CASSLFSSTNEKLFF.

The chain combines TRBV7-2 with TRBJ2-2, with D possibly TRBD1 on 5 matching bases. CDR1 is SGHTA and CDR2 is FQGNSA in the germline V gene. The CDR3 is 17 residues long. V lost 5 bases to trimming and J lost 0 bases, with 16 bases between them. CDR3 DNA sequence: TGTGCCAGCAGCCCAAGATGGACAAGCGCGAACACCGGGGAGCTGTTTTTT. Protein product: CASSPRWTSANTGELFF.

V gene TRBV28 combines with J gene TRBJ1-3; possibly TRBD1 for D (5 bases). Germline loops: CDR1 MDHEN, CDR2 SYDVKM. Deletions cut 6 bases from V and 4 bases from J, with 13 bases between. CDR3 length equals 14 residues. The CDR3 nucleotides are TGTGCCAGCAGCCCTAGGGGAGGCGGAAACACCATATATTTT. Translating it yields CASSPRGGGNTIYF.

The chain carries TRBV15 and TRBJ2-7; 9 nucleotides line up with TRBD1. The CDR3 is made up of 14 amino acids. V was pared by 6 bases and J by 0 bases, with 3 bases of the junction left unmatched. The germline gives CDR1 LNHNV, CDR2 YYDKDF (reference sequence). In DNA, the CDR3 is TGTGCCACCAGTGACAGGGGGGGCTCCTACGAGCAGTACTTC. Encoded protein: CATSDRGGSYEQYF.

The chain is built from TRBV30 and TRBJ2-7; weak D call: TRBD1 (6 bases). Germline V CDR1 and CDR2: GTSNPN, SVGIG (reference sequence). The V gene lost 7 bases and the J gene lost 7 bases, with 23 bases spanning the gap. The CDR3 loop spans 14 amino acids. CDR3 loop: CAFRGRGPTGEQYF. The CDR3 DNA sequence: TGTGCCTTCAGGGGAAGGGGCCCAACCGGGGAGCAGTACTTC. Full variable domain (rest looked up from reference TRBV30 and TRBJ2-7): SQTIHQWPATLVQPVGSPLSLECTVEGTSNPNLYWYRQAAGRGLQLLFYSVGIGQISSEVPQNLSASRPQDRQFILSSKKLLLSDSGFYLCAFRGRGPTGEQYFGPGTRLTVT.

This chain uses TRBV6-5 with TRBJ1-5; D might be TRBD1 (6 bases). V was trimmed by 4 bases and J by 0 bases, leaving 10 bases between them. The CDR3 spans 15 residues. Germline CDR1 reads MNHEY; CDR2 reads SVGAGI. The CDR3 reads CASSSHRDSNQPQHF. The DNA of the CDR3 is TGTGCCAGCAGTTCCCACAGGGATAGCAATCAGCCCCAGCATTTT.

The CDR3 sequence: CASSLVGGRTENTEAFF. The DNA of the CDR3 is TGTGCCAGCAGCTTGGTGGGGGGACGGACGGAGAACACTGAAGCTTTCTTT. The chain has TRBV11-2 and TRBJ1-1; D is possibly TRBD1 (5 bases). V lost 3 bases and J lost 1, with 18 bases in between. The CDR3 extends over 17 amino acids. Germline loops: CDR1 SGHAT, CDR2 FQNNGV.

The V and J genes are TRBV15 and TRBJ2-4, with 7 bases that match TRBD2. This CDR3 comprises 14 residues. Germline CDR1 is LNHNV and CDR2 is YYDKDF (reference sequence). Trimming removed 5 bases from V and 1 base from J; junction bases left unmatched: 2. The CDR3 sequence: CATSPGGAKNIQYF. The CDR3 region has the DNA TGTGCCACCAGCCCCGGGGGGGCCAAAAACATTCAGTACTTC.

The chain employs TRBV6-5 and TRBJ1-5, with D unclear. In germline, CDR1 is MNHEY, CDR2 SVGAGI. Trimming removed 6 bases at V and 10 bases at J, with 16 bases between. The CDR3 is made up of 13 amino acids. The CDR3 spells CASSRSEVEPQHF. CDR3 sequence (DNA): TGTGCCAGCAGCCGCTCAGAGGTTGAACCCCAGCATTTT.

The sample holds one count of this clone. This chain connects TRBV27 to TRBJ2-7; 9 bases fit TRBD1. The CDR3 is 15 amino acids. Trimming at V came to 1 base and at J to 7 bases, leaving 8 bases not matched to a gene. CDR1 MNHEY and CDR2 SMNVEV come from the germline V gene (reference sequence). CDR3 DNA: TGTGCCAGCAGTTTATTTTACAGGGGGCAAGAAGAGCAGTACTTC. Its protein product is CASSLFYRGQEEQYF.

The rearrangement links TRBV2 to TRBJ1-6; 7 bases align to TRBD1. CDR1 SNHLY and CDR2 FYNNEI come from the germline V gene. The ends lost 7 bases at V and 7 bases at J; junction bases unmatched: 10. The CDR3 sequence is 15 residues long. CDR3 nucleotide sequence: TGTGCCAGCATTCTACAGGGGACACCAAATTCACCCCTCCACTTT. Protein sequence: CASILQGTPNSPLHF. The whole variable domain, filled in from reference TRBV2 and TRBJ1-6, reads EPEVTQTPSHQVTQMGQEVILRCVPISNHLYFYWYRQILGQKVEFLVSFYNNEISEKSEIFDDQFSVERPDGSNFTLKIRSTKLEDSAMYFCASILQGTPNSPLHFGNGTRLTVT.

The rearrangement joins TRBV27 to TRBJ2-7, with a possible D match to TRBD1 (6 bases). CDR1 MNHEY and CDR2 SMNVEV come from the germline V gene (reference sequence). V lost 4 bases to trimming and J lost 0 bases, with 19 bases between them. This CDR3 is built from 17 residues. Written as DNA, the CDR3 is TGTGCCAGCAGTTCGTCTTACCCCGGACAGTTCTCCTACGAGCAGTACTTC. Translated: CASSSSYPGQFSYEQYF.

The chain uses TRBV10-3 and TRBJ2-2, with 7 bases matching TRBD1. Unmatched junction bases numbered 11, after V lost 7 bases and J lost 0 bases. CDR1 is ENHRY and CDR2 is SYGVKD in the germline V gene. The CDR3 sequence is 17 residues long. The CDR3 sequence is CAIKGGPAGPNTGELFF. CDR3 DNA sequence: TGTGCCATCAAAGGGGGCCCGGCCGGCCCGAACACCGGGGAGCTGTTTTTT.

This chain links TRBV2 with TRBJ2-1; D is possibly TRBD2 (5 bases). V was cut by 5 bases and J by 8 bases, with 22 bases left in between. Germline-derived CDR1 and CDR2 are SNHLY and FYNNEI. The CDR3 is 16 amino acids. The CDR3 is CASSRARGLAGHEQFF. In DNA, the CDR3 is TGTGCCAGCAGTCGGGCGCGAGGTCTAGCCGGCCATGAGCAGTTCTTC.

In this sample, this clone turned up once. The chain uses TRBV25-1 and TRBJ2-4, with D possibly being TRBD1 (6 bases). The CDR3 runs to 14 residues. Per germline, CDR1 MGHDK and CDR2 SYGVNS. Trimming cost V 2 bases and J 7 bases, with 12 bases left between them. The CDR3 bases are TGTGCCAGCAGTGAAGAGGCTAGGGGGAACATTCAGTACTTC. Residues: CASSEEARGNIQYF.

The CDR3 sequence: CATSIRGLTDTQYF. The CDR3 DNA is TGTGCCACTTCGATAAGGGGTCTCACAGATACGCAGTATTTT. This chain links TRBV11-2 with TRBJ2-3, with D possibly TRBD1 on 5 matching bases. Trimming took 10 bases from V and 2 from J, leaving 16 bases between them. Germline-derived CDR1 and CDR2 are SGHAT and FQNNGV. The CDR3 length is 14 residues.

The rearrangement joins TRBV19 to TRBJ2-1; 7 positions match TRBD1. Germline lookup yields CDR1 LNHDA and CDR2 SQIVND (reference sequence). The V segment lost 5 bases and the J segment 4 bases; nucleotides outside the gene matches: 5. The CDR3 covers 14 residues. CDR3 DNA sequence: TGTGCCAGTAGTGGGACAGTCCTATACAATGAGCAGTTCTTC. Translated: CASSGTVLYNEQFF.

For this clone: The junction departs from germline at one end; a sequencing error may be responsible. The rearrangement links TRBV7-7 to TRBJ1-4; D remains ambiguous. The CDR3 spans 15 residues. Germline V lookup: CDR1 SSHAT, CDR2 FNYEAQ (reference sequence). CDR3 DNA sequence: TGTGCTAGCAGCCCACTCGGTGGAACTAATGAAAAACTGTTTTTT. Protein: CASSPLGGTNEKLFF.

CDR3 sequence (DNA): TGTGCCAGCTCACCGACGGACAACAATCAGCCCCAGCATTTT. This sequence encodes CASSPTDNNQPQHF. The rearrangement uses TRBV18 and TRBJ1-5, with D perhaps TRBD1 (5 bases). The V end was cut by 3 bases, the J end by 3 bases, with 9 bases between. Per germline, CDR1 KGHSH and CDR2 LQKENI. This CDR3 has 14 amino acids.

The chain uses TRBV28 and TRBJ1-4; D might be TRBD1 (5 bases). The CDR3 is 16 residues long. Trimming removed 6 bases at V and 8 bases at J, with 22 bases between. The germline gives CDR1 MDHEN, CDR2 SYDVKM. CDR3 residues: CASSAIGAGLWEKLFF. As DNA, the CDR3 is TGTGCCAGCAGCGCGATTGGGGCAGGGCTCTGGGAAAAACTGTTTTTT.

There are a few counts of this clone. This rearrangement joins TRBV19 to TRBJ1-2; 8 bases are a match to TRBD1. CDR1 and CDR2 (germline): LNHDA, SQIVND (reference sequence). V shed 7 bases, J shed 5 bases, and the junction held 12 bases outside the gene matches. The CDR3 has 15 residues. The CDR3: CASTIGPGGVYGYTF. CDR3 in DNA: TGTGCCAGTACCATAGGGCCAGGGGGCGTATATGGCTACACCTTC.

The CDR3 nucleotides read TGTGCCAGTACGACTAGCGCACGTGCTAGCACAGATACGCAGTATTTT. Residues: CASTTSARASTDTQYF. This sequence joins TRBV28 and TRBJ2-3; 8 nucleotides agree with TRBD2. This CDR3 spans 16 amino acids. The V segment lost 9 bases and the J segment 0 bases; nucleotides outside the gene matches: 11. CDR1 and CDR2 from the germline V gene are MDHEN and SYDVKM. Filled out from reference TRBV28 and TRBJ2-3, the complete variable domain reads DVKVTQSSRYLVKRTGEKVFLECVQDMDHENMFWYRQDPGLGLRLIYFSYDVKMKEKGDIPEGYSVSREKKERFSLILESASTNQTSMYLCASTTSARASTDTQYFGPGTRLTVL.

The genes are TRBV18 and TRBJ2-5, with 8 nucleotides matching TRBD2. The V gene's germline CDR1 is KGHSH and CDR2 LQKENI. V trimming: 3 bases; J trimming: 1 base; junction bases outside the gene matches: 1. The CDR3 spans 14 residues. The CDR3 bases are TGTGCCAGCTCACCCCGGGGGGGCCAAGAGACCCAGTACTTC. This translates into CASSPRGGQETQYF. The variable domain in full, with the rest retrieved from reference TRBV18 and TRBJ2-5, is NAGVMQNPRHLVRRRGQEARLRCSPMKGHSHVYWYRQLPEEGLKFMVYLQKENIIDESGMPKERFSAEFPKEGPSILRIQQVVRGDSAAYFCASSPRGGQETQYFGPGTRLLVL.

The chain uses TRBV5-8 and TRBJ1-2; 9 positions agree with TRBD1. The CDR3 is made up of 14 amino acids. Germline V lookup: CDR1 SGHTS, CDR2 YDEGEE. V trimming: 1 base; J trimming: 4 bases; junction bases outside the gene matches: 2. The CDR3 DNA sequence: TGTGCCAGCAGCTTGACAGGGGGCGCCTATGGCTACACCTTC. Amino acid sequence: CASSLTGGAYGYTF.

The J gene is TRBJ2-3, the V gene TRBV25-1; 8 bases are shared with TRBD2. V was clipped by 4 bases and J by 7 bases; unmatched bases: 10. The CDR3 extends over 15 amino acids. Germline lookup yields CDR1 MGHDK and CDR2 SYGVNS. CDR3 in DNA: TGTGCCAGCAGTGGGCGGGGGGCCGCCGGGAATACGCAGTATTTT. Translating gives CASSGRGAAGNTQYF.